One and the same sample provided the 19 T cell receptor beta chains below, sequenced in a study of neoadjuvant anti-PD-1 for oral cavity cancer (TCRdb year 2021). The library came from the immunoSEQ multiplex PCR assay. In TCRdb, the immuneACCESS table is reduced to in-frame sequences with V and J assigned. These tables do not hold every clone; where another copy was compared, an unresolved V gene accounts for under half, and the others remain unexplained. The table for this sample lists fewer than 20,000 clones; about two thirds of them were counted only once. The ten largest clones add up to about 3% of the sample. Read against the paper, the sample's time point label means: before neoadjuvant nivolumab. The sample in question was PBMCs, obtained before nivolumab (anti-PD-1) treatment. The receptors were sampled from a person aged 40 to 85 with oral cavity squamous cell carcinoma.

The chain carries TRBV2 and TRBJ1-5; possibly TRBD1 for D (5 bases). CDR1 is SNHLY and CDR2 is FYNNEI in the germline V gene. CDR3 length: 15 residues. Trimming shortened V by 3 bases and J by 6 bases, and 15 bases separated the two germline ends. CDR3: CASSEGGGNTQPQHF. CDR3 coding DNA: TGTGCCAGCAGTGAGGGTGGGGGGAACACTCAGCCCCAGCATTTT. Variable domain in full (rest from reference TRBV2 and TRBJ1-5): EPEVTQTPSHQVTQMGQEVILRCVPISNHLYFYWYRQILGQKVEFLVSFYNNEISEKSEIFDDQFSVERPDGSNFTLKIRSTKLEDSAMYFCASSEGGGNTQPQHFGDGTRLSIL.

The chain joins TRBV4-1 to TRBJ1-5; 10 bases line up with TRBD1. This CDR3 comprises 16 residues. CDR1 MGHRA and CDR2 YSYEKL come from the germline V gene. The J segment lost 6 bases and the V segment lost 4 bases, leaving 9 bases of the junction unmatched. The CDR3 coding sequence is TGCGCCAGCAGCCGAGGACAGGGGGGGGGTGGTCAGCCCCAGCATTTT. It encodes CASSRGQGGGGQPQHF.

The chain joins TRBV12-5 to TRBJ2-1, with D possibly being TRBD2 (6 bases). V lost 2 bases and J lost 9, with 11 bases in between. Germline CDR1 and CDR2: LGHNT and FRNRAP. The CDR3 runs 13 residues. The DNA for the CDR3 is TGTGCTAGTGGTTTGTTCACGGAGGGTGAGCAGTTCTTC. Translated: CASGLFTEGEQFF.

The rearrangement links TRBV11-2 to TRBJ2-3; 8 bases match TRBD2. V lost 4 bases and J lost 5; bases outside the gene matches: 11. The CDR3 extends over 16 amino acids. Germline V lookup: CDR1 SGHAT, CDR2 FQNNGV. The CDR3 here is CASSSALAGLVDTQYF. As DNA, the CDR3 is TGTGCCAGCAGCTCGGCCCTAGCGGGTTTAGTAGATACGCAGTATTTT.

V gene TRBV7-2 combines with J gene TRBJ1-5, with D possibly matching TRBD1 (5 bases). The CDR3 has 17 residues. V was shortened by 2 bases and J by 0 bases, with 14 bases between the two germline ends. CDR1 is SGHTA and CDR2 is FQGNSA in the germline V gene. The CDR3 reads CASSLYGTPYSNQPQHF. The CDR3, as DNA: TGTGCCAGCAGCTTATACGGGACGCCGTATAGCAATCAGCCCCAGCATTTT.

This clone was seen once. The gene calls are TRBV9 and TRBJ2-5; D unclear. The CDR3 loop spans 14 amino acids. Trimming removed 0 bases from V and 4 bases from J, with 10 bases in between. CDR1 and CDR2 from the germline V gene are SGDLS and YYNGEE. The CDR3 reads CASSVEDRGETQYF. DNA of the CDR3: TGTGCCAGCAGCGTAGAGGACCGTGGAGAGACCCAGTACTTC.

This chain links TRBV6-1 with TRBJ2-1, with 14 positions matching TRBD2. This CDR3 has 15 residues. Germline loops: CDR1 MNHNS, CDR2 SASEGT. Trimming cost V 7 bases and J 7 bases; bases outside gene matches: 6. The CDR3 is CASTTGTSGRNEQFF. The CDR3 DNA reads as TGTGCCAGCACCACTGGGACTAGCGGGAGAAATGAGCAGTTCTTC.

The CDR3 protein is CASSFGRNTEAFF. In DNA form, the CDR3 reads TGTGCCAGCAGCTTTGGCAGGAACACTGAAGCTTTCTTT. The chain uses TRBV7-2 and TRBJ1-1; no clear D. The CDR3 length is 13 residues. Trimming stripped 3 bases from V and 1 base from J, with 6 bases between. Germline V CDR1 and CDR2: SGHTA, FQGNSA.

This chain uses TRBV2 with TRBJ2-1, with D perhaps TRBD2 (7 bases). V was shortened by 2 bases and J by 4 bases, with 15 bases between the two germline ends. The CDR3 has 16 residues. Germline loops: CDR1 SNHLY, CDR2 FYNNEI. CDR3 in DNA: TGTGCCAGCAGTGAAAGGGGAGGGGGACCTTACAATGAGCAGTTCTTC. This gives the protein CASSERGGGPYNEQFF.

The V gene is TRBV6-5, the J gene TRBJ2-7; 11 nucleotides align to TRBD2. V was pared by 6 bases and J by 5 bases, with 9 bases of the junction left unmatched. Germline V gene sequence: CDR1 MNHEY, CDR2 SVGAGI. The CDR3 has 15 amino acids. CDR3 amino acids: CASSLQGLAADEQYF. CDR3 coding DNA: TGTGCCAGCAGCCTGCAGGGACTAGCGGCAGACGAGCAGTACTTC.

The genes are TRBV10-1 and TRBJ1-2; D remains unclear. Trimming cost V 6 bases and J 7 bases, with 15 bases left between them. Germline V gene data show CDR1 as WNHNN and CDR2 as SYGVQD (reference sequence). This CDR3 region has 13 residues. The DNA for the CDR3 is TGCGCCAGCAGCGTCCAAGCCTCAGGTGGCTACACCTTC. Residues: CASSVQASGGYTF.

The J gene is TRBJ1-5, the V gene TRBV7-2, with D possibly matching TRBD1 (6 bases). The CDR3 is 15 amino acids. Trimming stripped 5 bases from V and 6 bases from J, with 17 bases between. Germline V CDR1 and CDR2: SGHTA, FQGNSA. Here the CDR3 reads CASSARVGGLQPQHF. For the CDR3, the DNA is TGTGCCAGCAGCGCTCGAGTGGGGGGGCTTCAGCCCCAGCATTTT.

In DNA form, the CDR3 reads TGTGCCAGAGGGAGGTGTACTGAAGCTTTCTTT. This gives the protein CARGRCTEAFF. V and J are TRBV27 and TRBJ1-1; unclear D gene. Germline-derived CDR1 and CDR2 are MNHEY and SMNVEV (reference sequence). The CDR3 contains 11 residues. V was clipped by 9 bases and J by 5 bases, with 10 bases between them.

The gene calls are TRBV2 and TRBJ2-2; the match to TRBD1 covers 8 bases. The CDR3 has 14 amino acids. J gave up 7 bases and V 4 bases, and 5 bases lay outside the gene matches. CDR1 SNHLY and CDR2 FYNNEI come from the germline V gene. The CDR3 loop reads CASSGQGTIGELFF. In nucleotides, the CDR3 is TGTGCCAGCAGTGGACAGGGGACCATCGGGGAGCTGTTTTTT.

The V and J genes are TRBV19 and TRBJ1-1; perhaps TRBD1 as D (6 bases). The germline V gene has CDR1 LNHDA and CDR2 SQIVND (reference sequence). V was cut by 6 bases and J by 2 bases, with 16 bases left in between. CDR3 size: 15 residues. As DNA, the CDR3 is TGTGCCAGTAGGAATCAGGGGCGGCTAAACACTGAAGCTTTCTTT. Its protein product is CASRNQGRLNTEAFF.

This clone was counted a few times. The chain has TRBV2 and TRBJ1-1; 7 positions match TRBD1. V shed 4 bases and J 2 bases; nucleotides not matched to a gene: 4. CDR1 is SNHLY, CDR2 FYNNEI, per germline. This CDR3 is 14 amino acids long. The CDR3 DNA reads as TGTGCCAGCAGTGCCGACAGGGCCAACACTGAAGCTTTCTTT. It yields the protein CASSADRANTEAFF.

The chain carries TRBV5-1 and TRBJ2-7, with 7 bases identical to TRBD1. V gave up 1 base and J gave up 3 bases; unmatched junction bases: 7. Germline V CDR1 and CDR2: SGHRS, YFSETQ. The CDR3 spans 15 residues. The DNA of the CDR3 is TGCGCCAGCAGCTTGCATGGGGCAGGGGGCTACGAGCAGTACTTC. Translation: CASSLHGAGGYEQYF. Supplemented by reference TRBV5-1 and TRBJ2-7, the full variable domain reads KAGVTQTPRYLIKTRGQQVTLSCSPISGHRSVSWYQQTPGQGLQFLFEYFSETQRNKGNFPGRFSGRQFSNSRSEMNVSTLELGDSALYLCASSLHGAGGYEQYFGPGTRLTVT.

This chain uses TRBV7-3 with TRBJ2-1; D unclear. V was pared by 1 base and J by 8 bases, with 9 bases between. The CDR3 length is 13 residues. The germline V gene encodes CDR1 SGHTA and CDR2 FQGTGA. As DNA, the CDR3 is TGTGCCAGCAGCTTAAATGTACGCGATGAGCAGTTCTTC. This gives the protein CASSLNVRDEQFF.

The chain couples TRBV5-1 to TRBJ2-7; 11 bases line up with TRBD2. Germline lookup yields CDR1 SGHRS and CDR2 YFSETQ. This CDR3 comprises 16 residues. V shed 2 bases, J shed 1 base, and the junction held 5 bases outside the gene matches. The CDR3 sequence: CASSLGTSGSSYEQYF. CDR3 in DNA: TGCGCCAGCAGCTTAGGAACTAGCGGGAGTTCCTACGAGCAGTACTTC.